This is a list of T cell receptor beta chains from one sample in a study of CD8 T cells in ankylosing spondylitis. TCRdb re-derived calls from the 5' RACE reads in MiXCR, one entry per CDR3 protein. The sample includes approximately 130,000 distinct CDR3 sequences, about an eighth seen only once; the top ten take around 4.3%. The specimen sequenced was blood, either unsorted or a sorted T cell fraction (not recorded which). The origin of the receptors is a female donor with ankylosing spondylitis or in good health (not recorded which). CDR3s include the opening cysteine and the closing phenylalanine or tryptophan. A D gene is named only where the DNA matches it firmly. Clone size is not always given. Where it is, it says once, few, many or a class for expanded clones.

d_call j_call v_call clone_size cdr3_aa cdr3_nt
TRBD2 TRBJ2-7 TRBV2 - CASRASGSSYGQYF TGTGCCAGCAGGGCTAGCGGCAGCTCCTACGGGCAGTACTTC
- TRBJ2-7 TRBV12-3/TRBV12-4 many CASSPVYYEQYF TGTGCCAGCAGTCCGGTCTACTACGAGCAGTACTTC
TRBD2 TRBJ2-3 TRBV7-2 many CASSPQGRGATDTQYF TGTGCCAGCAGCCCCCAAGGGCGGGGGGCCACAGATACGCAGTATTTT
- TRBJ2-2 TRBV5-1 many CASTYGGDTGELFF TGCGCCAGCACCTATGGGGGTGACACCGGGGAGCTGTTTTTT
- TRBJ1-1 TRBV7-2 many CASSLRTGENTEAFF TGTGCCAGCAGCTTACGGACGGGGGAGAACACTGAAGCTTTCTTT
- TRBJ2-2 TRBV11-1 many CASSFSPGLNAGGAELFF TGTGCCAGCAGCTTTTCTCCAGGGCTGAATGCAGGAGGCGCGGAGCTGTTTTTT
- TRBJ2-3 TRBV29-1 medium-sized CSAGSGESTDTQYF TGCAGCGCGGGGAGCGGAGAAAGCACAGATACGCAGTATTTT
- TRBJ2-1 TRBV5-5 many CASSFSPHEQFF TGTGCCAGCAGCTTCTCGCCCCATGAGCAGTTCTTC
- TRBJ1-2 TRBV24-1 many CATRGAASGYTF TGTGCCACCAGGGGGGCGGCTTCTGGCTACACCTTC
- TRBJ1-1 TRBV6-1 many CAITDRASEAFF TGTGCCATTACCGACAGAGCAAGTGAAGCTTTCTTT